This T cell receptor (beta chain) is from a study of T-cell memory formation after mild COVID-19. Regarding the study as a whole: Some clones that responded turned up in pre-infection memory, which suggests that cross-reactive memory joined in. CD4/CD8 balance held among clones contracting day 15 to 85, and later expanders leaned CD4+. CD4+ contracting clones were found mainly in CM and EM, and CD8+ ones in EMRA.

TCRdb re-called the 5' RACE reads through MiXCR, storing one row per CDR3 protein. The sample shows hundreds of thousands of distinct CDR3 sequences, about a fifth of them seen only once. Notes on this clonotype: The antigen is unknown.

Trimming stripped 7 bases from V and 11 bases from J, with 14 bases between. The CDR3 consists of 11 residues. CDR1 LNHDA and CDR2 SQIVND come from the germline V gene (reference sequence). The source is an adult woman who had mild COVID-19 (a few samples of this study predate the infection). Cell type and time point are not known. The rearrangement uses TRBV19 and TRBJ1-1, with D hard to call. Input material: PBMCs or a T cell subset sorted from them (not recorded which). CDR3 sequence: CASTMGGDAFF. CDR3 nucleotides: TGTGCCAGTACCATGGGAGGTGATGCTTTCTTT.